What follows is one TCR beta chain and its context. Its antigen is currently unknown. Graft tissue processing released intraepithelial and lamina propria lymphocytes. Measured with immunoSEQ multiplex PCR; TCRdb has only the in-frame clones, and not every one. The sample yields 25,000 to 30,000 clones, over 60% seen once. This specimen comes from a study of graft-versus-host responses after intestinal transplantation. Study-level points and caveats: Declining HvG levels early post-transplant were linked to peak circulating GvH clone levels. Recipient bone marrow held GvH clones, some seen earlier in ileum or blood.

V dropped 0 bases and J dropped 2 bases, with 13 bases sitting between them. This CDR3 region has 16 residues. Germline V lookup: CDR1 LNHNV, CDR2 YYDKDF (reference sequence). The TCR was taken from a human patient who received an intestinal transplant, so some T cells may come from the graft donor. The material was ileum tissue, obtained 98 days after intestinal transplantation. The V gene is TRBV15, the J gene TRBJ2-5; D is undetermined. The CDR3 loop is CATSREISFLQETQYF. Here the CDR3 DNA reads TGTGCCACCAGCAGAGAAATCTCGTTCCTTCAAGAGACCCAGTACTTC. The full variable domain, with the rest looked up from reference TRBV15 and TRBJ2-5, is DAMVIQNPRYQVTQFGKPVTLSCSQTLNHNVMYWYQQKSSQAPKLLFHYYDKDFNNEADTPDNFQSRRPNTSFCFLDIRSPGLGDTAMYLCATSREISFLQETQYFGPGTRLLVL.